This is a list of T cell receptor beta chains from one sample in a study of blood T cell repertoires in COVID-19. Profiling relied on immunoSEQ multiplex PCR, and the TCRdb table lists in-frame clones only, not all of them. The sample yields 230,000 or so clones, 65% to 85% seen once. The sample comprised peripheral blood. The source is a man aged 45-60 years with active or convalescent COVID-19. CDR3s include the opening cysteine and the closing phenylalanine or tryptophan. The D gene is left open where the match is weak. Clone size is shown for a subset of rows, as once, few, many or a class of expanded clone.

CDR3 protein: CASSLQGTYEQYF
CDR3 DNA: TGTGCCAGCAGCTTGCAGGGAACCTACGAGCAGTACTTC
CDR3 length: 13
D gene: .
clone size: .
J gene: TRBJ2-7
V gene: TRBV5-5

CDR3 protein: CASSPMSPGGRETQYF
CDR3 DNA: TGTGCCAGCAGCCCGATGTCGCCCGGGGGGAGGGAGACCCAGTACTTC
CDR3 length: 16
D gene: TRBD2
clone size: .
J gene: TRBJ2-5
V gene: TRBV5-8

CDR3 protein: CASSLRYRVGNTEAFF
CDR3 DNA: TGTGCCAGTAGTCTGAGGTACAGGGTCGGGAACACTGAAGCTTTCTTT
CDR3 length: 16
D gene: .
clone size: .
J gene: TRBJ1-1
V gene: TRBV19

CDR3 protein: CATGQGKDQPQHF
CDR3 DNA: TGTGCCACGGGACAGGGGAAGGATCAGCCCCAGCATTTT
CDR3 length: 13
D gene: TRBD1
clone size: .
J gene: TRBJ1-5
V gene: TRBV19

CDR3 protein: CASSHRAQDEKLFF
CDR3 DNA: TGTGCCAGCAGCCACAGGGCCCAGGATGAAAAACTGTTTTTT
CDR3 length: 14
D gene: .
clone size: once
J gene: TRBJ1-4
V gene: TRBV3-1/TRBV3-2

CDR3 protein: CASSHLPQVAGGRADTQYF
CDR3 DNA: TGTGCCAGCAGCCACCTTCCCCAAGTAGCGGGGGGGCGGGCAGATACGCAGTATTTT
CDR3 length: 19
D gene: TRBD2
clone size: .
J gene: TRBJ2-3
V gene: TRBV4-2

CDR3 protein: CASSQNSVREQFF
CDR3 DNA: TGCGCCAGCAGCCAGAACTCGGTTCGTGAGCAGTTCTTC
CDR3 length: 13
D gene: .
clone size: .
J gene: TRBJ2-1
V gene: TRBV4-3

CDR3 protein: CASSLDGQGASPLHF
CDR3 DNA: TGTGCCAGCAGCTTAGATGGACAGGGGGCGTCACCCCTCCACTTT
CDR3 length: 15
D gene: TRBD1
clone size: .
J gene: TRBJ1-6
V gene: TRBV11-2

CDR3 protein: CASSSRTGGGNTIYF
CDR3 DNA: TGTGCCAGCAGCAGCCGGACAGGTGGTGGAAACACCATATATTTT
CDR3 length: 15
D gene: TRBD1
clone size: .
J gene: TRBJ1-3
V gene: TRBV5-4

CDR3 protein: CAWSRTGTGANRNTEAFF
CDR3 DNA: TGTGCCTGGAGTCGCACAGGGACAGGGGCCAACAGGAACACTGAAGCTTTCTTT
CDR3 length: 18
D gene: TRBD1
clone size: .
J gene: TRBJ1-1
V gene: TRBV30

CDR3 protein: CASSSAGGNEQYF
CDR3 DNA: TGTGCCAGCAGCTCTGCAGGGGGCAACGAGCAGTACTTC
CDR3 length: 13
D gene: TRBD1
clone size: .
J gene: TRBJ2-7
V gene: TRBV7-9

CDR3 protein: CASSHRLAGGEGTSTDTQYF
CDR3 DNA: TGTGCCAGCAGCCACAGACTAGCGGGGGGGGAGGGTACTAGCACAGATACGCAGTATTTT
CDR3 length: 20
D gene: TRBD2
clone size: once
J gene: TRBJ2-3
V gene: TRBV4-2

CDR3 protein: CASSLVSSGGETQYF
CDR3 DNA: TGTGCCAGCAGCTTAGTATCTAGCGGGGGGGAGACCCAGTACTTC
CDR3 length: 15
D gene: TRBD2
clone size: .
J gene: TRBJ2-5
V gene: TRBV7-2

CDR3 protein: CASSVGLAGMHTQYF
CDR3 DNA: TGTGCCAGCAGCGTGGGTCTAGCGGGTATGCATACGCAGTATTTT
CDR3 length: 15
D gene: TRBD2
clone size: .
J gene: TRBJ2-3
V gene: TRBV9

CDR3 protein: CASSAQGGGRAFF
CDR3 DNA: TGTGCCAGCAGCGCCCAGGGGGGAGGTAGGGCTTTCTTT
CDR3 length: 13
D gene: TRBD1
clone size: .
J gene: TRBJ1-1
V gene: TRBV11-3

CDR3 protein: CASSQSPTTTYEQYF
CDR3 DNA: TGTGCCAGCTCCCAAAGTCCGACTACCACCTACGAGCAGTACTTC
CDR3 length: 15
D gene: .
clone size: many
J gene: TRBJ2-7
V gene: TRBV18

CDR3 protein: CASSYLGGMGYTF
CDR3 DNA: TGTGCCAGCAGCTATCTAGGGGGCATGGGCTACACCTTC
CDR3 length: 13
D gene: TRBD1
clone size: .
J gene: TRBJ1-2
V gene: TRBV5-6

CDR3 protein: CASSQLGTADTDTQYF
CDR3 DNA: TGTGCCAGCAGCCAACTCGGGACAGCGGACACAGATACGCAGTATTTT
CDR3 length: 16
D gene: TRBD1
clone size: .
J gene: TRBJ2-3
V gene: TRBV4-2

CDR3 protein: CASSATGSSGNTIYF
CDR3 DNA: TGCGCCAGCAGTGCTACAGGGAGCTCTGGAAACACCATATATTTT
CDR3 length: 15
D gene: .
clone size: .
J gene: TRBJ1-3
V gene: TRBV10-2

CDR3 protein: CASSIVNNEQFF
CDR3 DNA: TGTGCCAGTAGTATAGTTAACAATGAGCAGTTCTTC
CDR3 length: 12
D gene: .
clone size: .
J gene: TRBJ2-1
V gene: TRBV19

CDR3 protein: CASSGLAGGKPDTQYF
CDR3 DNA: TGTGCCAGCAGTGGCCTGGCGGGGGGAAAGCCAGATACGCAGTATTTT
CDR3 length: 16
D gene: TRBD2
clone size: .
J gene: TRBJ2-3
V gene: TRBV6-1

CDR3 protein: CASSDKSGGNTIYF
CDR3 DNA: TGTGCCAGCTCTGACAAATCGGGGGGAAACACCATATATTTT
CDR3 length: 14
D gene: .
clone size: .
J gene: TRBJ1-3
V gene: TRBV18

CDR3 protein: CASSTTSTDTQYF
CDR3 DNA: TGTGCCAGCAGCACCACTAGCACAGATACGCAGTATTTT
CDR3 length: 13
D gene: .
clone size: .
J gene: TRBJ2-3
V gene: TRBV9

CDR3 protein: CASRDSYSTDTQYF
CDR3 DNA: TGTGCCAGCCGGGACAGCTATAGCACAGATACGCAGTATTTT
CDR3 length: 14
D gene: TRBD1
clone size: .
J gene: TRBJ2-3
V gene: TRBV6-5

CDR3 protein: CASRGGGRSEKLFF
CDR3 DNA: TGTGCCAGCAGGGGAGGGGGGCGGAGTGAAAAACTGTTTTTT
CDR3 length: 14
D gene: .
clone size: once
J gene: TRBJ1-4
V gene: TRBV2

CDR3 protein: CASSQSAAGGDTQYF
CDR3 DNA: TGTGCCAGCAGCCAATCCGCGGCAGGAGGGGATACGCAGTATTTT
CDR3 length: 15
D gene: .
clone size: .
J gene: TRBJ2-3
V gene: TRBV3-1/TRBV3-2

CDR3 protein: CSVEVTVRETQYF
CDR3 DNA: TGCAGCGTTGAGGTAACAGTCAGAGAGACCCAGTACTTC
CDR3 length: 13
D gene: .
clone size: .
J gene: TRBJ2-5
V gene: TRBV29-1

CDR3 protein: CASSEGQGPYGYTF
CDR3 DNA: TGTGCCAGCAGTGAAGGACAGGGCCCCTATGGCTACACCTTC
CDR3 length: 14
D gene: TRBD1
clone size: .
J gene: TRBJ1-2
V gene: TRBV2

CDR3 protein: CATVTPDLLNYGYTF
CDR3 DNA: TGTGCCACGGTGACACCAGACCTCTTAAACTATGGCTACACCTTC
CDR3 length: 15
D gene: .
clone size: once
J gene: TRBJ1-2
V gene: TRBV24-1

CDR3 protein: CASSPTLAGGMNTGELFF
CDR3 DNA: TGTGCCAGCTCACCCACTTTAGCGGGGGGCATGAACACCGGGGAGCTGTTTTTT
CDR3 length: 18
D gene: TRBD2
clone size: .
J gene: TRBJ2-2
V gene: TRBV18

CDR3 protein: CATSRDLQGRLGAGNTIYF
CDR3 DNA: TGTGCCACCAGCAGAGATCTCCAGGGGCGCCTGGGGGCTGGAAACACCATATATTTT
CDR3 length: 19
D gene: .
clone size: .
J gene: TRBJ1-3
V gene: TRBV15

CDR3 protein: CASSRQLMNTEAFF
CDR3 DNA: TGTGCCAGCAGTCGACAGCTCATGAACACTGAAGCTTTCTTT
CDR3 length: 14
D gene: .
clone size: .
J gene: TRBJ1-1
V gene: TRBV6-5

CDR3 protein: CASSLVERGRFGGYTF
CDR3 DNA: TGTGCCAGCAGCTTAGTAGAGAGGGGGCGATTCGGTGGCTACACCTTC
CDR3 length: 16
D gene: TRBD1
clone size: once
J gene: TRBJ1-2
V gene: TRBV7-8

CDR3 protein: CASSRDGSWDEQYF
CDR3 DNA: TGTGCCAGCAGCCGAGACGGGAGCTGGGACGAGCAGTACTTC
CDR3 length: 14
D gene: .
clone size: .
J gene: TRBJ2-7
V gene: TRBV5-5

CDR3 protein: CASSEAQRQGAGYTF
CDR3 DNA: TGTGCCAGCAGTGAAGCCCAGAGACAGGGGGCAGGCTACACCTTC
CDR3 length: 15
D gene: TRBD1
clone size: .
J gene: TRBJ1-2
V gene: TRBV6-1

CDR3 protein: CASSEEIRQGGGYTF
CDR3 DNA: TGTGCCAGCAGTGAAGAGATCAGGCAGGGAGGCGGCTACACCTTC
CDR3 length: 15
D gene: .
clone size: .
J gene: TRBJ1-2
V gene: TRBV6-1

CDR3 protein: CASSQDSLRSSPLHF
CDR3 DNA: TGTGCCAGCAGCCAAGATTCTCTGAGGAGTTCACCCCTCCACTTT
CDR3 length: 15
D gene: .
clone size: .
J gene: TRBJ1-6
V gene: TRBV3-1/TRBV3-2

CDR3 protein: CASSPGQGNQPQHF
CDR3 DNA: TGTGCCAGCAGTCCCGGACAGGGGAATCAGCCCCAGCATTTT
CDR3 length: 14
D gene: TRBD1
clone size: .
J gene: TRBJ1-5
V gene: TRBV27

CDR3 protein: CASSQLGGELANYGYTF
CDR3 DNA: TGCGCCAGCAGCCAGCTCGGAGGGGAACTAGCTAACTATGGCTACACCTTC
CDR3 length: 17
D gene: .
clone size: .
J gene: TRBJ1-2
V gene: TRBV4-1

CDR3 protein: CASSHLGTEETQYF
CDR3 DNA: TGTGCCAGCAGCCATCTAGGGACAGAAGAGACCCAGTACTTC
CDR3 length: 14
D gene: TRBD1
clone size: .
J gene: TRBJ2-5
V gene: TRBV14

CDR3 protein: CASSLDGRTGSESGYTF
CDR3 DNA: TGCGCCAGCAGCTTGGATGGGCGGACAGGGAGCGAGAGTGGCTACACCTTC
CDR3 length: 17
D gene: TRBD1
clone size: .
J gene: TRBJ1-2
V gene: TRBV5-1

CDR3 protein: CASSPSGQGANTGELFF
CDR3 DNA: TGTGCCAGCAGCCCGTCGGGACAGGGCGCGAACACCGGGGAGCTGTTTTTT
CDR3 length: 17
D gene: TRBD1
clone size: .
J gene: TRBJ2-2
V gene: TRBV4-2

CDR3 protein: CASSVDQRGVPDTQYF
CDR3 DNA: TGTGCCAGCAGCGTAGACCAGCGGGGGGTACCAGATACGCAGTATTTT
CDR3 length: 16
D gene: TRBD2
clone size: .
J gene: TRBJ2-3
V gene: TRBV9

CDR3 protein: CASSQGLTGYGYTF
CDR3 DNA: TGTGCCAGCAGCCAAGGCTTAACAGGTTATGGCTACACCTTC
CDR3 length: 14
D gene: .
clone size: few
J gene: TRBJ1-2
V gene: TRBV3-1/TRBV3-2

CDR3 protein: CASSFGSGAYEQYF
CDR3 DNA: TGTGCCAGCAGCTTCGGTAGCGGGGCCTACGAGCAGTACTTC
CDR3 length: 14
D gene: TRBD2
clone size: few
J gene: TRBJ2-7
V gene: TRBV5-4

CDR3 protein: CASSLRLAGATTDTQYF
CDR3 DNA: TGTGCCAGCAGTTTAAGACTAGCGGGGGCGACCACAGATACGCAGTATTTT
CDR3 length: 17
D gene: TRBD2
clone size: .
J gene: TRBJ2-3
V gene: TRBV27

CDR3 protein: CASSYRTNEKLFF
CDR3 DNA: TGTGCCAGCAGCTACAGAACTAATGAAAAACTGTTTTTT
CDR3 length: 13
D gene: .
clone size: .
J gene: TRBJ1-4
V gene: TRBV7-9